This section outlines one TCR beta chain sequence together with its context. It has no known antigen specificity. Base-call qualities are not available, and no considerably larger clone is one nucleotide away. For CDR1 and CDR2, the germline V gene (reference sequence) lists LNHDA and SQIVND. The CDR3 spans 16 residues, from the cysteine through the phenylalanine. Left in the record is the CDR3 DNA by itself, 48 bases read in frame from the first base. Between the V and J ends, shortened by 7 bases and 8 bases respectively, the junction contains 26 bases. The sample belongs to a study of CD8 T cells in Susac syndrome (dated by TCRdb to about 2019). Broadly, across the study: Whether CD8+ T cell activation and differentiation in Susac syndrome was antigen driven was tested using repertoire sequencing.

What the work shows at the level of the full study, not this receptor alone: The study acknowledged that relatively few individuals were included in the TCR sequencing and HLA analysis.

RNA was extracted using the RNeasy kit, and roughly 0.5 to 1 microgram was reverse transcribed with random hexamers. The immunoSEQ multiplex PCR assay, which covers 54 Vbeta and 13 Jbeta segments, was used to amplify TCR beta CDR3 regions. To correct PCR amplification bias, a synthetic template baseline was used for both primer optimization and computational correction. Under the source paper's analysis protocol: Reads were assigned to V, D and J genes according to IMGT and analyzed in immunoSEQ Analyzer, with only productive sequences retained. Clonality was calculated as one minus the Shannon entropy normalized by log2 of the number of productive unique sequences. For each patient and control, public and private clones were evaluated among the 100 most prevalent clones. A clone was defined as Susac-specific if it was absent from the healthy and MS cohorts, from over a thousand published viral clones and from other ImmuneACCESS disease sequences. Using fastp at Q25 and MiXCR, TCRdb reprocessed the public reads and kept productive beta chains. Records with the same CDR3 protein are collapsed into one entry carrying the most frequent genes and DNA. In this record, the V and J calls reflect TCRdb's handling and not the investigators' own analysis. The sample records approximately 180,000 distinct CDR3 sequences, approximately 93% of which are singletons. The leading ten clones occupy approximately 0.09% of the sample.

High-throughput TCR beta sequencing profiled peripheral blood CD8+ and CD4+ T cells from healthy donors, Susac syndrome patients and multiple sclerosis patients. Multiple sclerosis controls were treatment-naive patients with stable or active relapsing-remitting disease fulfilling revised McDonald criteria. CD8+ TEMRA cells were enriched by FACS, while bulk CD8+ and CD4+ T cells were purified by magnetic negative isolation. Blood was drawn into EDTA tubes, processed within 24 hours, and PBMCs were isolated by density gradient centrifugation. PBMCs intended for TCR sequencing were cryopreserved in liquid nitrogen and were subsequently thawed in a 37 degrees C water bath. A purity of at least 90% was achieved for sorted or isolated CD4+, CD8+ and CD8+ TEMRA cells.

Recombination linked TRBV19 to TRBJ1-2; the D gene is perhaps TRBD1, on 6 matching bases. Sequencing was performed on CD4+ T cells from PBMCs. This clonotype was sampled from a human donor with multiple sclerosis. CDR3 protein: CASMRARVRGGDGYTF. The DNA sequence reads TGTGCCAGTATGAGAGCCAGGGTGAGAGGGGGAGACGGCTACACCTTC. Supplemented by the reference TRBV19 and TRBJ1-2 proteins around the CDR3, the complete variable domain is DGGITQSPKYLFRKEGQNVTLSCEQNLNHDAMYWYRQDPGQGLRLIYYSQIVNDFQKGDIAEGYSVSREKKESFPLTVTSAQKNPTAFYLCASMRARVRGGDGYTFGSGTRLTVV.